This T cell receptor (beta chain) was obtained from a study of T-cell reconstitution after alpha-beta-depleted transplantation in children. Study findings and constraints: A year post-transplant, T-cell counts and diversity derived mostly from newly produced T cells. Some patients owed their high day-60 TCRbeta diversity to surviving recipient T cells and thymic progenitors. About two months after transplant, alpha-beta T cells reportedly came from several hundred expanded graft clones.

The CDR3 totals 15 residues. The germline V gene has CDR1 SGHTA and CDR2 FQGNSA. J was trimmed by 10 bases and V by 5 bases; bases with no gene match: 7. Regarding this clonotype: Its antigen is as yet unknown.

Unique molecular identifiers featured in how the TCRbeta library was prepared. TCRdb redid the calling of the PCR reads with MiXCR, one entry per CDR3 protein. Here the sample spans around 100,000 distinct CDR3 sequences, about 9.4% being singletons. This rearrangement joins TRBV7-2 to TRBJ2-1; 14 bases line up with TRBD2. The sample here was PBMCs, taken before TCRalphabeta/CD19-depleted stem cell transplant. This receptor was taken from a boy under 10 years old with acute lymphoblastic leukemia, due to receive a stem cell transplant. The chain's CDR3 is CASSPTGTSGGEQFF. The CDR3 nucleotides read TGTGCCAGCAGCCCAACAGGGACTAGCGGGGGAGAGCAGTTCTTC.